The rows below give T cell receptor beta chains drawn from one sample of a study of blood T cell repertoires in COVID-19. Measured with immunoSEQ multiplex PCR; TCRdb has only the in-frame clones, and not every one. The table records some 220,000 clones, approximately 84% of them present only once. Sequenced material: peripheral blood. All receptors derive from a man aged 50 to 60 with acute or convalescent COVID-19. Both conserved end residues are part of each CDR3. D genes are given only for firm matches. For some rows the clone size is stated as once, few or many, or as a class when expanded; others skip it.

J gene,V gene,CDR3 length,clone size,D gene,CDR3 DNA,CDR3 protein
TRBJ2-7,TRBV4-2,16,-,TRBD2,TGTGCCAGCAGCCAAGGCCTCGAGCGGGACTCCTACGAGCAGTACTTC,CASSQGLERDSYEQYF
TRBJ2-4,TRBV12-3/TRBV12-4,12,once,-,TGTGCCAGCACCTCCTACAGGGACATTCAGTACTTC,CASTSYRDIQYF
TRBJ1-2,TRBV13,14,-,-,TGTGCCAGCAGCCCGGAGGTTGGAGCCGATGGCTACACCTTC,CASSPEVGADGYTF
TRBJ2-3,TRBV5-1,18,-,TRBD2,TGCGCCAGCAGTCACCCCACCCGGAGCGGGAGCTTCACAGATACGCAGTATTTT,CASSHPTRSGSFTDTQYF
TRBJ2-3,TRBV19,16,-,-,TGTGCCAGTAGTCCCGGACAGTTAACTAGCACAGATACGCAGTATTTT,CASSPGQLTSTDTQYF
TRBJ1-2,TRBV4-1,14,-,-,TGCGCCAGCAGCCAAGTCAGATCTAACTATGGCTACACCTTC,CASSQVRSNYGYTF
TRBJ1-2,TRBV27,12,-,-,TGTGCCAGCAGTTTATCAGGGGTTGGCTACACCTTC,CASSLSGVGYTF
TRBJ2-7,TRBV5-4,15,-,-,TGTGCCAGCAGCTTGGACAGGGTTTGGACCTACGAGCAGTACTTC,CASSLDRVWTYEQYF
TRBJ1-3,TRBV7-2,18,few,TRBD1,TGTGCCAGCAGCTTAGAGGGAAGGACAGGGAGGCCTGGAAACACCATATATTTT,CASSLEGRTGRPGNTIYF
TRBJ1-5,TRBV2,17,-,-,TGTGCCAGCACGATGCGCAGGGGCGCAGGGGTCCATCAGCCCCAGCATTTT,CASTMRRGAGVHQPQHF
TRBJ1-1,TRBV2,15,-,-,TGTGCCAGCAGGGGGCGGGACGCCTTTTGGACTGAAGCTTTCTTT,CASRGRDAFWTEAFF
TRBJ2-3,TRBV5-4,14,few,-,TGTGCCAGCAGCTTGGGGGCGGGCCGGAATACGCAGTATTTT,CASSLGAGRNTQYF
TRBJ1-4,TRBV5-6,13,few,-,TGTGCCAGCAGTATCGCAACTAATGAAAAACTGTTTTTT,CASSIATNEKLFF
TRBJ1-4,TRBV29-1,14,-,-,TGCAGCGTTGAAGATCCGGGAATTCGGGGAAAACTGTTTTTT,CSVEDPGIRGKLFF
TRBJ1-2,TRBV15,16,once,TRBD1,TGTGCCACCAGCCCAGGAGTCGGACAGGGGAATTATGGCTACACCTTC,CATSPGVGQGNYGYTF
TRBJ2-7,TRBV5-6,14,-,-,TGTGCCAGCAGCCGAGGAGGGGCTCCCTACGAGCAGTACTTC,CASSRGGAPYEQYF
TRBJ2-3,TRBV7-9,13,-,-,TGTGCCAGCAGCCGAACTAGTTCAGATACGCAGTATTTT,CASSRTSSDTQYF
TRBJ2-1,TRBV5-4,18,-,TRBD2,TGTGCCAGCAGCTTGCTTTTAGCGGGAGCTGTGTTGTACAATGAGCAGTTCTTC,CASSLLLAGAVLYNEQFF
TRBJ1-4,TRBV7-9,17,-,-,TGTGCCAGCAGCTTACTTCAGTTCAGTGCAACTAATGAAAAACTGTTTTTT,CASSLLQFSATNEKLFF
TRBJ1-1,TRBV13,12,few,-,TGTGCCAGCAGCTTCGGACGGGATGAAGCTTTCTTT,CASSFGRDEAFF
TRBJ2-4,TRBV3-1/TRBV3-2,15,-,-,TGTGCCAGCAGCCAGTATAGCGACGGGCGAAACATTCAGTACTTC,CASSQYSDGRNIQYF
TRBJ1-1,TRBV19,14,-,-,TGTGCCAGTAGACCTACGGGCAGGGGCGCTGAAGCTTTCTTT,CASRPTGRGAEAFF
TRBJ1-1,TRBV5-1,15,few,-,TGCGCCAGCAGCACCGGACCCCTGATGGGAGCTGAAGCTTTCTTT,CASSTGPLMGAEAFF
TRBJ1-1,TRBV11-2,14,once,-,TGTGCCAGCAGCTTAAGCGTAAAGGTGGCGGTGGCTTTCTTT,CASSLSVKVAVAFF
TRBJ2-1,TRBV10-2,12,-,-,TGCGCCAGCAGAGGACTACCCATGGAGCAGTTCTTC,CASRGLPMEQFF
TRBJ2-1,TRBV28,14,-,-,TGTGCCAGCAGTTTTCGGGGGGCGGGCTCAGGGCAGTTCTTC,CASSFRGAGSGQFF
TRBJ1-2,TRBV30,18,-,-,TGTGCCTGGACTCAGGGCGGGTTCACGACGGGGGTGAACTATGGCTACACCTTC,CAWTQGGFTTGVNYGYTF
TRBJ2-2,TRBV7-3,15,-,-,TGTGCCAGCAGCTTAAGGCAGGGCGACACCGGGGAGCTGTTTTTT,CASSLRQGDTGELFF
TRBJ1-2,TRBV27,14,-,TRBD1,TGTGCCAGCAGCCCAGGGGGCGCCATCTATGGCTACACCTTC,CASSPGGAIYGYTF
TRBJ2-2,TRBV28,15,few,TRBD1,TGTGCCAGCAGTTTATTAGGGGGCCACACCGGGGAGCTGTTTTTT,CASSLLGGHTGELFF
TRBJ1-1,TRBV2,13,few,-,TGTGCCAGCAGAGGACAGCCGAACACTGAAGCTTTCTTT,CASRGQPNTEAFF
TRBJ1-2,TRBV30,13,-,-,TGTGCCTGGAGTAGACTCCCGGGATATGGCTACACCTTC,CAWSRLPGYGYTF
TRBJ2-7,TRBV6-5,12,-,-,TGTGCCAGCCGCAGGGCCGACTACGAGCAGTACTTC,CASRRADYEQYF
TRBJ1-4,TRBV6-6,18,-,TRBD1,TGTGCCAGCAGTCTCCCGCGGACAGGGTTGAGAACTAATGAAAAACTGTTTTTT,CASSLPRTGLRTNEKLFF
TRBJ1-5,TRBV27,14,few,TRBD1,TGTGCCAGCCGACAGGGGAATAGCAATCAGCCCCAGCATTTT,CASRQGNSNQPQHF
TRBJ1-2,TRBV7-9,15,-,-,TGTGCCAGCGACCTCATGGCAGAGGCCAACTATGGCTACACCTTC,CASDLMAEANYGYTF
TRBJ1-1,TRBV6-5,11,-,TRBD1,TGTGCCAGCAGAGTGGACAGGGCGGCTTTCTTT,CASRVDRAAFF
TRBJ1-2,TRBV29-1,14,once,TRBD1,TGCAGCGTTGAAAGGGGACAGGGGGCGCGAGGCTACACCTTC,CSVERGQGARGYTF
TRBJ1-4,TRBV11-1,14,once,TRBD1,TGTGCCAGCACCTCCGGGACAGGGGTTGAAAAACTGTTTTTT,CASTSGTGVEKLFF
TRBJ2-5,TRBV19,18,-,-,TGTGCCAGTAGGGGCGCAGGCGCAGGGCCTACGGTACAAGAGACCCAGTACTTC,CASRGAGAGPTVQETQYF
TRBJ2-7,TRBV5-6,16,-,TRBD1,TGTGCCAGCAGCCCCGGCGGGACAGGGGTCTCCTACGAGCAGTACTTC,CASSPGGTGVSYEQYF
TRBJ1-1,TRBV20-1,11,-,-,TGCAGTGCTCCCTTGGAGACTGAAGCTTTCTTT,CSAPLETEAFF
TRBJ1-4,TRBV9,14,-,TRBD1,TGTGCCAGCAGCGCCGGGACAGGGCGTCAAAAACTGTTTTTT,CASSAGTGRQKLFF
TRBJ2-3,TRBV19,17,-,TRBD2,TGTGCCAGTAGTAGTTTAGCGGGGCGCTCTAGCACAGATACGCAGTATTTT,CASSSLAGRSSTDTQYF
TRBJ1-3,TRBV3-1/TRBV3-2,14,-,TRBD1,TGTGCCAGCAGCCAAGATCCCAGGGGGAACACCATATATTTT,CASSQDPRGNTIYF